This T cell receptor beta chain was retrieved from a study of somatic mutations in cytotoxic T cells in rheumatoid arthritis. Study as a whole: Some V beta antibody-stained T-cell populations were flow-sorted at nearly 100% purity, including V beta1+ cells sequenced for TCRB. Study-wide results and caveats: Antigenic targets recognized by the expanded CD8+ clones remained undetermined.

Assay used: immunoSEQ multiplex PCR; TCRdb lists only in-frame clones, some missing. The sample records about 3,600 clones, roughly four fifths being singletons. CDR1 is SGHTA and CDR2 is FQGTGA in the germline V gene. J was trimmed by 6 bases and V by 1 base; bases with no gene match: 7. The CDR3 spans 16 residues. As concerns this clone: The antigen is undetermined.

The V gene is TRBV7-3, the J gene TRBJ2-3, with 10 nucleotides matching TRBD2. What was sequenced was CD8+ T cells sorted from blood. The source is a man aged 40-50 years with rheumatoid arthritis. The CDR3 loop reads CASSLRLAGAGDTQYF. DNA for the CDR3: TGTGCCAGCAGCTTAAGGCTAGCGGGAGCAGGTGATACGCAGTATTTT.